Following are 28 T cell receptor beta chains from one sample sequenced in a study of control samples from healthy donors and cancer patients. Clones were sequenced by immunoSEQ multiplex PCR, and TCRdb holds only the in-frame ones, with some missing. The sample lists roughly 200,000 clones; about 90% were seen once. The sequenced material came from blood. All receptors come from a man under 40 in good health.

The count of this clone is one. V is TRBV6-1 and J is TRBJ1-1; no reliable D call. This CDR3 has 15 amino acids. CDR1 MNHNS and CDR2 SASEGT come from the germline V gene. V dropped 3 bases and J dropped 1 base, with 12 bases sitting between them. Here the CDR3 reads CASSDASVGNTEAFF. The CDR3 region has the DNA TGTGCCAGCAGTGACGCATCAGTGGGGAACACTGAAGCTTTCTTT.

This chain links TRBV5-1 with TRBJ1-4; 10 nucleotides match TRBD1. J lost 3 bases, V lost 0 bases, and 5 bases had no gene match. CDR3 length: 17 amino acids. CDR1 is SGHRS and CDR2 is YFSETQ in the germline V gene. This CDR3 reads CASSLAGTGVPNEKLFF. The CDR3 coding sequence is TGCGCCAGCAGCTTGGCCGGGACAGGGGTGCCTAATGAAAAACTGTTTTTT.

This chain links TRBV24-1 with TRBJ2-3, with a possible D match to TRBD2 (5 bases). This CDR3 is built from 14 residues. Germline loops: CDR1 KGHDR, CDR2 SFDVKD. V was clipped by 4 bases and J by 7 bases, with 14 bases between them. CDR3: CATSETEFGNTQYF. The CDR3 DNA reads as TGTGCCACCAGTGAAACAGAGTTCGGGAATACGCAGTATTTT.

This chain connects TRBV5-1 to TRBJ2-3, with 13 positions matching TRBD2. The CDR3 is 20 amino acids. After removal of 1 base from V and 0 bases from J, the junction contained 11 bases not matched to a gene. CDR1 is SGHRS and CDR2 is YFSETQ in the germline V gene. The DNA for the CDR3 is TGCGCCAGCAGCTTGACGGGGACTAGCGGGGTGTTCCCTAGCACAGATACGCAGTATTTT. Encoded protein: CASSLTGTSGVFPSTDTQYF.

This clone was observed at least ten times. The chain couples TRBV6-5 to TRBJ2-7; 8 positions match TRBD1. The V segment lost 5 bases and the J segment 2 bases; nucleotides outside the gene matches: 5. The CDR3 sequence is 14 residues long. Germline V gene lookup returns CDR1 MNHEY and CDR2 SVGAGI. CDR3 nucleotide sequence: TGTGCCAGCAGTCAACGGGACAGGCCCTACGAGCAGTACTTC. It translates to CASSQRDRPYEQYF.

This chain joins TRBV6-5 and TRBJ1-4, with TRBD1 matching over 8 bases. V shed 6 bases and J 4 bases; nucleotides not matched to a gene: 4. The CDR3 is made up of 14 amino acids. Per the germline V gene, CDR1 is MNHEY and CDR2 is SVGAGI. CDR3 nucleotide sequence: TGTGCCAGCAGCTTGACAGGGGTTAATGAAAAACTGTTTTTT. Its protein product is CASSLTGVNEKLFF.

This chain joins TRBV14 and TRBJ2-4; D perhaps matches TRBD1 (5 bases). Germline V gene lookup returns CDR1 SGHDN and CDR2 FVKESK. V lost 3 bases to trimming and J lost 2 bases, with 23 bases between them. The length of the CDR3 is 19 residues. CDR3 sequence: CASSQYPQGGLLTKNIQYF. The CDR3 DNA is TGTGCCAGCAGCCAGTATCCGCAGGGTGGCCTCCTGACCAAAAACATTCAGTACTTC.

This rearrangement joins TRBV14 to TRBJ2-3; the D is unclear. Germline V CDR1 and CDR2: SGHDN, FVKESK. The length of the CDR3 is 12 residues. Between the trimmed V and J ends, which lost 2 bases and 0 bases, there was a span of 0 bases. The CDR3 sequence: CASSQSTDTQYF. The CDR3 bases are TGTGCCAGCAGCCAAAGCACAGATACGCAGTATTTT.

The chain combines TRBV29-1 with TRBJ2-2; D is unclear. With 3 bases removed from V and 2 bases from J, the gap between germline ends came to 10 bases. The CDR3 contains 14 residues. Germline CDR1 is SQVTM and CDR2 is ANQGSEA. CDR3 sequence (DNA): TGCAGCGTTGATCAGGACCGCAACACCGGGGAGCTGTTTTTT. It is translated as CSVDQDRNTGELFF.

This chain uses TRBV30 with TRBJ1-6, with TRBD1 identical over 9 bases. Trimming cost V 4 bases and J 9 bases; bases outside gene matches: 10. There are 15 residues in the CDR3. Per germline, CDR1 GTSNPN and CDR2 SVGIG (reference sequence). CDR3 loop: CAWNPKPGQGSPLHF. The DNA of the CDR3 is TGTGCCTGGAACCCCAAACCGGGACAGGGTTCACCCCTCCACTTT.

This clone appeared once. For the CDR3, the DNA is TGTGCCAGCAGCCAAGGGGAGGCTGGTCTAAATGCTGAAGCTTTCTTT. Residues: CASSQGEAGLNAEAFF. The rearrangement links TRBV3-1 (or the pseudogene TRBV3-2) to TRBJ1-1; D is unresolved. Per germline, CDR1 LGHDT and CDR2 YNNKEL (reference sequence). The CDR3 is 16 residues long. V gave up 1 base and J gave up 6 bases, with 18 bases separating them.

This chain uses TRBV6-6 with TRBJ2-5, with TRBD2 matching over 12 bases. Trimming took 5 bases from V and 2 from J; bases not matched to a gene: 6. CDR1 MNHNY and CDR2 SVGAGI come from the germline V gene (reference sequence). The length of the CDR3 is 16 residues. The DNA of the CDR3 is TGTGCCAGCAGTCCCCCTAGCGGGGGGGGACAAGAGACCCAGTACTTC. Amino acids: CASSPPSGGGQETQYF.

This chain links TRBV19 with TRBJ1-5; weak D call: TRBD1 (6 bases). The CDR3 sequence is 14 residues long. Looked up from germline, CDR1 is LNHDA and CDR2 is SQIVND (reference sequence). Trimming cost V 10 bases and J 6 bases, with 19 bases left between them. Here the CDR3 reads CATRGGALSQPQHF. As DNA, the CDR3 is TGTGCCACTCGGGGGGGCGCATTGAGTCAGCCCCAGCATTTT.

In this sample, this clone turned up many times. The V gene is TRBV5-1, the J gene TRBJ1-6; 7 bases match TRBD1. The CDR3 extends over 18 amino acids. Germline-derived CDR1 and CDR2 are SGHRS and YFSETQ. J was trimmed by 0 bases and V by 1 base; bases with no gene match: 7. In DNA form, the CDR3 reads TGCGCCAGCAGCTTGTCACAGGGGAAGAGCTCCTATAATTCACCCCTCCACTTT. Protein product: CASSLSQGKSSYNSPLHF.

V and J are TRBV5-4 and TRBJ1-6; TRBD1 agrees at 7 bases. Trimming took 5 bases from V and 4 from J; bases not matched to a gene: 6. The CDR3 loop spans 15 amino acids. From germline, CDR1 is SGHNT and CDR2 YYREEE (reference sequence). CDR3: CASRPDRSYNSPLHF. As DNA, the CDR3 is TGTGCCAGCAGACCGGACAGGTCTTATAATTCACCCCTCCACTTT.

The J gene is TRBJ1-2, the V gene TRBV21-1; the table's D call, TRBD1, has no DNA check behind it. TRBV21-1 is described as a pseudogene. The CDR3 is made up of 17 amino acids. DNA of the CDR3: TGTGCCAGCAGCGTTATAGTACAGGGGGCTACTAACTATGGCTACACCTTC. Translated: CASSVIVQGATNYGYTF.

V usage is TRBV7-9 and J usage is TRBJ1-1; 8 bases align to TRBD1. CDR3 length: 17 residues. The germline CDR1 and CDR2 sequences are SEHNR and FQNEAQ (reference sequence). Trimming at V came to 1 base and at J to 1 base, leaving 8 bases not matched to a gene. CDR3 sequence: CASSLDQGASPNTEAFF. In DNA form, the CDR3 reads TGTGCCAGCAGCTTAGATCAGGGGGCCTCCCCGAACACTGAAGCTTTCTTT.

The V and J genes are TRBV18 and TRBJ1-2; the match to TRBD1 covers 7 bases. CDR3 length: 20 residues. V shed 2 bases and J 0 bases; nucleotides not matched to a gene: 18. Germline-derived CDR1 and CDR2 are KGHSH and LQKENI. The CDR3 here is CASSPSTGVLNTPANYGYTF. DNA of the CDR3: TGTGCCAGCTCACCAAGTACAGGGGTCCTCAACACCCCAGCTAACTATGGCTACACCTTC.

This clone was observed once. The chain is built from TRBV18 and TRBJ1-1; no clear D. Germline assignment: CDR1 KGHSH and CDR2 LQKENI. This CDR3 spans 17 amino acids. Trimming removed 3 bases from V and 1 base from J, with 18 bases in between. The CDR3 DNA follows: TGTGCCAGCTCACCTATGAGGCTGAGTGGAACGAACACTGAAGCTTTCTTT. Residues: CASSPMRLSGTNTEAFF.

Details on this clone: Other DNA sequences from this sample encode an identical CDR3 as well. V gene TRBV5-1 combines with J gene TRBJ1-1; D gene unclear. The CDR3 is made up of 13 amino acids. The germline V gene has CDR1 SGHRS and CDR2 YFSETQ. The V end was cut by 1 base, the J end by 5 bases, with 9 bases between. Here the CDR3 DNA reads TGCGCCAGCAGCTTGACCGGGATAACTGAAGCTTTCTTT. As protein: CASSLTGITEAFF.

This sequence joins TRBV7-8 and TRBJ2-7, with 8 bases identical to TRBD1. Germline V gene lookup returns CDR1 SGHVS and CDR2 FQNEAQ. CDR3 length: 16 amino acids. The ends lost 2 bases at V and 1 base at J; junction bases unmatched: 7. The chain's CDR3 is CASSLSGQGVSYEQYF. CDR3 nucleotide sequence: TGTGCCAGCAGCTTATCAGGACAGGGCGTTTCCTACGAGCAGTACTTC.

The chain employs TRBV10-2 and TRBJ2-7, with TRBD2 matching over 7 bases. The CDR3 is 13 amino acids. Trimming at V came to 4 bases and at J to 6 bases, leaving 6 bases not matched to a gene. Germline loops: CDR1 WSHSY, CDR2 SAAADI. CDR3: CASSAQRGLEQYF. The CDR3 DNA follows: TGCGCCAGCAGTGCCCAGCGGGGCCTCGAGCAGTACTTC.

V usage is TRBV9 and J usage is TRBJ1-6; the D is unclear. Trimming removed 4 bases at V and 13 bases at J, with 15 bases between. CDR1 and CDR2 from the germline V gene are SGDLS and YYNGEE. There are 13 residues in the CDR3. The chain's CDR3 is CASSHSPIGPLHF. The DNA of the CDR3 is TGTGCCAGCAGCCACAGTCCCATAGGTCCCCTCCACTTT.

This clone was detected once. The chain carries TRBV4-1 and TRBJ2-2; maybe TRBD1 (5 bases). V lost 6 bases and J lost 3, with 14 bases in between. CDR3 length equals 15 residues. Germline V gene sequence: CDR1 MGHRA, CDR2 YSYEKL. The CDR3, as DNA: TGCGCCAGCAGTTATCGGCCGACAGACACCGGGGAGCTGTTTTTT. Residues: CASSYRPTDTGELFF.

In this sample, this clone turned up once. The rearrangement joins TRBV6-5 to TRBJ1-5; D not certain. Per germline, CDR1 MNHEY and CDR2 SVGAGI. Trimming shortened V by 8 bases and J by 0 bases, and 14 bases separated the two germline ends. This CDR3 region has 15 residues. The CDR3 DNA reads as TGTGCCAGCCGACCCTATGGCGATAGCAATCAGCCCCAGCATTTT. Encoded protein: CASRPYGDSNQPQHF.

This chain links TRBV30 with TRBJ2-7; 7 nucleotides align to TRBD1. Trimming took 2 bases from V and 5 from J; bases not matched to a gene: 6. CDR3 length equals 13 residues. The V gene's germline CDR1 is GTSNPN and CDR2 SVGIG (reference sequence). The CDR3 spells CAWSIQGDHEQYF. DNA of the CDR3: TGTGCCTGGAGTATCCAGGGGGACCACGAGCAGTACTTC.

V and J are TRBV18 and TRBJ1-6, with 9 bases that match TRBD1. The V gene's germline CDR1 is KGHSH and CDR2 LQKENI. The CDR3 covers 14 residues. Trimming took 6 bases from V and 8 from J; bases not matched to a gene: 5. This CDR3 reads CASSPDRGYSPLHF. The CDR3 DNA sequence: TGTGCCAGCTCCCCGGACAGGGGATATTCACCCCTCCACTTT.

The genes are TRBV15 and TRBJ2-2; D is unresolved. Germline CDR1 and CDR2: LNHNV and YYDKDF (reference sequence). This CDR3 has 15 residues. Trimming took 4 bases from V and 5 from J, leaving 14 bases between them. The CDR3 nucleotides read TGTGCCACCAGCACCCCGCATTCCGTGACCGGGGAGCTGTTTTTT. This gives the protein CATSTPHSVTGELFF.